A single sample gave rise to the 5 T cell receptor beta chains below, sequenced in a study of T cell responses to AZD1222 COVID-19 vaccine. This table comes from immunoSEQ multiplex PCR, and its TCRdb copy is limited to in-frame clones, with some not included. The table records roughly 140,000 clones, approximately 91% of them present only once. The sample consisted of peripheral blood, taken after recovery from COVID-19. These receptors all come from an adult who had recovered from COVID-19.

The rearrangement uses TRBV28 and TRBJ1-2, with TRBD1 matching over 7 bases. Germline values: CDR1 MDHEN, CDR2 SYDVKM. The CDR3 covers 14 residues. V dropped 6 bases and J dropped 5; count of bases not matched to a gene: 9. CDR3 sequence: CASSFAGQRYGYTF. CDR3 in DNA: TGTGCCAGCAGCTTTGCGGGACAGCGGTATGGCTACACCTTC.

The chain carries TRBV5-1 and TRBJ2-1; the match to TRBD2 covers 11 bases. V shed 0 bases, J shed 4 bases, and the junction held 3 bases outside the gene matches. The germline V gene encodes CDR1 SGHRS and CDR2 YFSETQ. This CDR3 has 16 amino acids. This CDR3 reads CASSLAASGGYNEQFF. CDR3 in DNA: TGCGCCAGCAGCTTGGCCGCTAGCGGGGGGTACAATGAGCAGTTCTTC.

The chain carries TRBV5-4 and TRBJ2-5, with 13 bases fitting TRBD2. The CDR3 covers 15 residues. The germline gives CDR1 SGHNT, CDR2 YYREEE (reference sequence). V trimming: 4 bases; J trimming: 3 bases; junction bases outside the gene matches: 3. The CDR3 region has the DNA TGTGCCAGCAGCCCCGGGACTAGCGGGGAAGAGACCCAGTACTTC. Its translation: CASSPGTSGEETQYF.

The chain combines TRBV12-3 or TRBV12-4 with TRBJ1-6; no reliable D call. V was pared by 4 bases and J by 7 bases, with 5 bases between. The CDR3 is made up of 12 amino acids. The DNA of the CDR3 is TGTGCCAGCAGTTATGCCAATTCACCCCTCCACTTT. Protein sequence: CASSYANSPLHF.

The rearrangement joins TRBV7-2 to TRBJ2-3; 7 bases align to TRBD2. The CDR3 contains 16 residues. Germline V gives CDR1 SGHTA, CDR2 FQGNSA. V shed 3 bases and J 4 bases; nucleotides not matched to a gene: 10. The CDR3 loop is CASSLSGRAYPDTQYF. The CDR3 bases are TGTGCCAGCAGCTTGAGTGGGAGGGCCTACCCAGATACGCAGTATTTT. Using reference TRBV7-2 and TRBJ2-3 for the parts outside the CDR3, the full variable domain is GAGVSQSPSNKVTEKGKDVELRCDPISGHTALYWYRQSLGQGLEFLIYFQGNSAPDKSGLPSDRFSAERTGGSVSTLTIQRTQQEDSAVYLCASSLSGRAYPDTQYFGPGTRLTVL.